This T cell receptor (beta chain) was sequenced during a study of cytomegalovirus exposure and HLA in healthy donors. The PCR used 60 Vbeta and 13 Jbeta primers. Using immunoSEQ multiplex PCR, the repertoire was profiled, and TCRdb retains in-frame clones only, with some absent. The data show 230,000 or so clones, about 90% seen once. The sequence came from a girl aged 2 to 10 in good health and CMV-seronegative. Sequenced sample: PBMCs.

The CDR3 bases are TGCGCCAGCAGTGAAGGACTAGCGGGGCTCCAAGAGACCCAGTACTTC. Amino acid sequence: CASSEGLAGLQETQYF. This chain joins TRBV10-2 and TRBJ2-5; TRBD2 aligns across 12 bases. The CDR3 extends over 16 amino acids. After removal of 3 bases from V and 1 base from J, the junction contained 3 bases not matched to a gene. CDR1 is WSHSY and CDR2 is SAAADI in the germline V gene.